The 3 T cell receptor beta chains listed next were all sequenced from one sample in a study of T-cell reconstitution after alpha-beta-depleted transplantation in children. Preparation of the TCRbeta library involved a method that used unique molecular identifiers. TCRdb itself ran the PCR reads through MiXCR, one entry per CDR3 protein. This table has around 600,000 distinct CDR3 sequences, roughly 17% appearing once. The specimen was PBMCs from the stem cell graft donor, collected from the stem cell graft. The receptors derive from a human donor who donated a stem cell graft to a child with acute myeloid leukemia.

This clonotype was seen a handful of times. The gene calls are TRBV7-2 and TRBJ2-1; the D gene is possibly TRBD1 (5 bases). Germline CDR1 reads SGHTA; CDR2 reads FQGNSA. This CDR3 comprises 18 residues. Trimming removed 4 bases from V and 5 bases from J, with 24 bases in between. This chain's CDR3 is CASSSIQELGRADNEQFF. The CDR3 DNA follows: TGTGCCAGCAGCTCTATACAGGAGCTTGGCAGGGCAGACAATGAGCAGTTCTTC. Together with reference TRBV7-2 and TRBJ2-1, the CDR3 gives the full variable domain: GAGVSQSPSNKVTEKGKDVELRCDPISGHTALYWYRQSLGQGLEFLIYFQGNSAPDKSGLPSDRFSAERTGGSVSTLTIQRTQQEDSAVYLCASSSIQELGRADNEQFFGPGTRLTVL.

This clonotype occurred a few times. V and J are TRBV14 and TRBJ2-1, with D possibly being TRBD1 (6 bases). This CDR3 is built from 16 residues. Germline V gives CDR1 SGHDN, CDR2 FVKESK. The V and J ends lost 4 bases and 2 bases respectively, with 15 bases between them. The CDR3, as DNA: TGTGCCAGCAGCCCTAAACAGGGACCAACCTACAATGAGCAGTTCTTC. This encodes CASSPKQGPTYNEQFF.

This clonotype was observed at least ten times. The rearrangement joins TRBV24-1 to TRBJ2-1; 9 bases are a match to TRBD1. This CDR3 has 12 amino acids. The germline V gene has CDR1 KGHDR and CDR2 SFDVKD. V lost 9 bases and J lost 6; bases outside the gene matches: 2. CDR3 DNA sequence: TGTGCCACCGGGACAGGGAGCAATGAGCAGTTCTTC. Protein product: CATGTGSNEQFF.